These 25 T cell receptor beta chains were all obtained from the same sample, sequenced in a study of T cells in localized non-small cell lung cancer. Method: immunoSEQ multiplex PCR; TCRdb's copy keeps in-frame clones and lacks some. The sample has about 4,400 clones; roughly 21% are singletons. Sequences were derived from lung tumor tissue, sampled before any cancer treatment. The source of these receptors is a female donor aged 60 or older with stage I lung adenocarcinoma.

The chain has TRBV28 and TRBJ2-7; D is tentatively TRBD1 or TRBD2 (5 bases each). This CDR3 has 12 residues. Trimming cost V 8 bases and J 1 base, with 9 bases left between them. Germline V lookup: CDR1 MDHEN, CDR2 SYDVKM. CDR3: CASGGRSYEQYF. The CDR3 region has the DNA TGTGCCAGCGGGGGAAGGTCCTACGAGCAGTACTTC.

This sequence joins TRBV6-8 and TRBJ1-1, with a weak D call TRBD1 (5 bases). Per germline, CDR1 MNHGY and CDR2 SAAAGT. Trimming removed 9 bases from V and 5 bases from J, with 13 bases in between. The CDR3 is 12 residues long. The CDR3 region is CASTTVLTEAFF. CDR3 sequence (DNA): TGTGCCAGTACGACAGTCCTAACTGAAGCTTTCTTT.

The rearrangement uses TRBV30 and TRBJ1-4; the D is unclear. CDR3 length: 14 residues. V was cut by 0 bases and J by 0 bases, with 5 bases left in between. Germline V gives CDR1 GTSNPN, CDR2 SVGIG (reference sequence). DNA of the CDR3: TGTGCCTGGAGTGTTGGACCAACTAATGAAAAACTGTTTTTT. Protein: CAWSVGPTNEKLFF.

The chain combines TRBV6-8 with TRBJ2-7; 11 bases align to TRBD1. The germline V gene encodes CDR1 MNHGY and CDR2 SAAAGT. J lost 4 bases, V lost 4 bases, and 3 bases had no gene match. The CDR3 is made up of 14 amino acids. CDR3 protein: CASSLDRGLYEQYF. CDR3 sequence (DNA): TGTGCCAGCAGTTTGGACAGGGGGCTGTACGAGCAGTACTTC.

This chain uses TRBV19 with TRBJ1-5, with D possibly TRBD1 on 5 matching bases. The CDR3 consists of 17 residues. Trimming stripped 3 bases from V and 0 bases from J, with 15 bases between. Per germline, CDR1 LNHDA and CDR2 SQIVND (reference sequence). The CDR3 protein is CASSILTTAYSNQPQHF. DNA for the CDR3: TGTGCCAGTAGTATCCTGACGACAGCATATAGCAATCAGCCCCAGCATTTT. Full variable domain (rest looked up from reference TRBV19 and TRBJ1-5): DGGITQSPKYLFRKEGQNVTLSCEQNLNHDAMYWYRQDPGQGLRLIYYSQIVNDFQKGDIAEGYSVSREKKESFPLTVTSAQKNPTAFYLCASSILTTAYSNQPQHFGDGTRLSIL.

The chain combines TRBV6-8 with TRBJ2-2; maybe TRBD2 (5 bases). CDR3 length: 15 amino acids. Looked up from germline, CDR1 is MNHGY and CDR2 is SAAAGT. V was cut by 6 bases and J by 4 bases, with 15 bases left in between. DNA of the CDR3: TGTGCCAGCAGGACGCGGGTAGAAAGCACCGGGGAGCTGTTTTTT. Residues: CASRTRVESTGELFF.

CDR3 DNA: TGTGCCAGCAGCTTATCAGGGAACGGGGAAAAACTGTTTTTT. It encodes CASSLSGNGEKLFF. The rearrangement joins TRBV11-3 to TRBJ1-4; D possibly corresponds to TRBD1 (5 bases). This CDR3 is built from 14 residues. Germline CDR1 SGHNT, CDR2 YENEEA. The ends were cut back, 2 bases at V and 8 bases at J, with 12 bases in the middle.

Only a few counts were recorded for this clone. The rearrangement links TRBV6-8 to TRBJ2-1; 15 bases align to TRBD2. CDR3 length: 16 residues. The J segment lost 7 bases and the V segment lost 6 bases, leaving 7 bases of the junction unmatched. Germline V gene data show CDR1 as MNHGY and CDR2 as SAAAGT. CDR3 residues: CASSKGLAGGINEQFF. CDR3 DNA: TGTGCCAGCAGCAAGGGACTAGCGGGGGGTATTAATGAGCAGTTCTTC.

The chain has TRBV5-1 and TRBJ2-3; D call uncertain. The CDR3 extends over 14 amino acids. The V end lost 4 bases, the J end lost 2 bases, and 11 bases lay between the germline ends. Germline values: CDR1 SGHRS, CDR2 YFSETQ. The CDR3 region is CASSPTKPTDTQYF. The CDR3, as DNA: TGCGCCAGCAGCCCTACTAAACCCACAGATACGCAGTATTTT.

The chain combines TRBV11-3 with TRBJ2-3, with unresolved D. V was pared by 2 bases and J by 1 base, with 10 bases between. This CDR3 has 15 residues. Germline-derived CDR1 and CDR2 are SGHNT and YENEEA. The CDR3 DNA reads TGTGCCAGCAGCTTATCTTGGAAGGGCACAGATACGCAGTATTTT. Translating gives CASSLSWKGTDTQYF.

This clone turned up a few times. The chain employs TRBV18 and TRBJ2-7, with D unresolved. The CDR3 runs to 14 residues. V was clipped by 2 bases and J by 2 bases, with 10 bases between them. From germline, CDR1 is KGHSH and CDR2 LQKENI. In DNA, the CDR3 is TGTGCCAGCTCACCATCCGGGCCGACCTACGAGCAGTACTTC. Encoded protein: CASSPSGPTYEQYF. The variable domain in full, with the rest retrieved from reference TRBV18 and TRBJ2-7, is NAGVMQNPRHLVRRRGQEARLRCSPMKGHSHVYWYRQLPEEGLKFMVYLQKENIIDESGMPKERFSAEFPKEGPSILRIQQVVRGDSAAYFCASSPSGPTYEQYFGPGTRLTVT.

This sequence joins TRBV19 and TRBJ2-2, with TRBD2 matching 8 bases. V gave up 2 bases and J gave up 5 bases; unmatched junction bases: 7. In germline, CDR1 is LNHDA, CDR2 SQIVND (reference sequence). The CDR3 consists of 16 residues. DNA for the CDR3: TGTGCCAGTAGTATACCAGCGGGAGTGGGGACCGGGGAGCTGTTTTTT. It yields the protein CASSIPAGVGTGELFF.

This clone is classed as medium-sized. The rearrangement joins TRBV11-3 to TRBJ2-1, with 10 bases fitting TRBD2. This CDR3 region has 17 residues. Trimming took 1 base from V and 0 from J; bases not matched to a gene: 3. Germline V lookup: CDR1 SGHNT, CDR2 YENEEA. Here the CDR3 reads CASSLVQRGGSYNEQFF. The CDR3 DNA reads as TGTGCCAGCAGCTTAGTACAGCGGGGGGGCTCCTACAATGAGCAGTTCTTC. Based on the CDR3 plus reference TRBV11-3 and TRBJ2-1, the full variable domain is EAGVVQSPRYKIIEKKQPVAFWCNPISGHNTLYWYLQNLGQGPELLIRYENEEAVDDSQLPKDRFSAERLKGVDSTLKIQPAELGDSAVYLCASSLVQRGGSYNEQFFGPGTRLTVL.

This clone came up a few times. Relative to the germline gene, one junction end is altered; a read error may explain this. The chain's CDR3 is CAISASPQFSNEQFF. The CDR3 DNA follows: TGTGCCATCAGTGCAAGTCCGCAATTCAGCAATGAGCAGTTCTTC. V and J are TRBV6-8 and TRBJ2-1; no firm D call. From germline, CDR1 is MNHGY and CDR2 SAAAGT. This CDR3 is built from 15 residues.

The chain employs TRBV6-8 and TRBJ2-1; tentative D call: TRBD1 (5 bases). Germline CDR1 and CDR2: MNHGY and SAAAGT. Trimming removed 8 bases at V and 4 bases at J, with 12 bases between. The CDR3 contains 13 residues. The CDR3 DNA is TGTGCCAGCCGACAGACTTTTTACAATGAGCAGTTCTTC. This encodes CASRQTFYNEQFF.

Within the sample, this clone is medium-sized. The chain is built from TRBV9 and TRBJ2-7; unclear D gene. Trimming took off 9 bases at V and 0 bases at J, with 13 bases between the two ends. This CDR3 spans 13 amino acids. Germline loops: CDR1 SGDLS, CDR2 YYNGEE. CDR3 protein: CATLLPGSYEQYF. For the CDR3, the DNA is TGTGCCACCCTGCTCCCTGGCTCCTACGAGCAGTACTTC.

The chain carries TRBV18 and TRBJ2-1, with a tentative D call TRBD1 (5 bases). Between the trimmed V and J ends, which lost 2 bases and 4 bases, there was a span of 12 bases. The CDR3 spans 15 residues. Germline CDR1 reads KGHSH; CDR2 reads LQKENI. CDR3 sequence reads: CASSPSPGSYNEQFF. The DNA of the CDR3 is TGTGCCAGCTCACCATCGCCAGGGTCATACAATGAGCAGTTCTTC.

This chain links TRBV18 with TRBJ2-3; D possibly matches TRBD1 or TRBD2 (5 bases each). Germline assignment: CDR1 KGHSH and CDR2 LQKENI. V gave up 6 bases and J gave up 6 bases, with 16 bases separating them. CDR3 length: 14 residues. The CDR3 sequence: CASSRQVGRDTQYF. CDR3 DNA sequence: TGTGCCAGCTCGCGTCAAGTGGGACGGGATACGCAGTATTTT.

The chain uses TRBV18 and TRBJ2-3, with a possible D match to TRBD1 (6 bases). CDR3 length equals 13 residues. Germline V gives CDR1 KGHSH, CDR2 LQKENI. Trimming stripped 8 bases from V and 5 bases from J, with 14 bases between. CDR3: CASGRTDKDTQYF. In nucleotides, the CDR3 is TGTGCCAGCGGCCGGACAGATAAAGATACGCAGTATTTT.

This clone is categorized as medium-sized (0.01 to 0.1%). The V and J genes are TRBV11-3 and TRBJ2-6; D remains unclear. Deletions cut 2 bases from V and 0 bases from J, with 5 bases between. This CDR3 has 15 residues. The V gene's germline CDR1 is SGHNT and CDR2 YENEEA. The CDR3 here is CASSLIFSGANVLTF. The CDR3 coding sequence is TGTGCCAGCAGCTTAATTTTCTCTGGGGCCAACGTCCTGACTTTC.

V usage is TRBV5-1 and J usage is TRBJ1-5, with D possibly TRBD1 on 5 matching bases. The V end lost 0 bases, the J end lost 0 bases, and 7 bases lay between the germline ends. The germline V gene has CDR1 SGHRS and CDR2 YFSETQ. The CDR3 is made up of 15 amino acids. The CDR3 sequence is CASSLEGNSNQPQHF. For the CDR3, the DNA is TGCGCCAGCAGCTTGGAGGGGAATAGCAATCAGCCCCAGCATTTT. Variable domain in full (rest from reference TRBV5-1 and TRBJ1-5): KAGVTQTPRYLIKTRGQQVTLSCSPISGHRSVSWYQQTPGQGLQFLFEYFSETQRNKGNFPGRFSGRQFSNSRSEMNVSTLELGDSALYLCASSLEGNSNQPQHFGDGTRLSIL.

The rearrangement links TRBV7-6 to TRBJ2-3, with a possible D match to TRBD1 (5 bases). The CDR3 covers 14 residues. The V gene's germline CDR1 is SGHVS and CDR2 FNYEAQ. Trimming cost V 3 bases and J 3 bases, with 10 bases left between them. As DNA, the CDR3 is TGTGCCAGCAGCTTGGGGCAGGGAACAGATACGCAGTATTTT. Residues: CASSLGQGTDTQYF.

The J gene is TRBJ1-6, the V gene TRBV4-1; TRBD1 matches at 10 bases. Per the germline V gene, CDR1 is MGHRA and CDR2 is YSYEKL. The V and J ends lost 3 bases and 10 bases, in that order; junction bases with no gene match: 6. This CDR3 is built from 15 residues. DNA for the CDR3: TGCGCCAGCAGCCAGATGGGACAGGGGAAATCACCCCTCCACTTT. This encodes CASSQMGQGKSPLHF.

In this sample, this clone turned up a few times. The chain recombines TRBV9 with TRBJ1-1, with D maybe TRBD1 (5 bases). Trimming stripped 3 bases from V and 0 bases from J, with 15 bases between. Germline CDR1 and CDR2: SGDLS and YYNGEE. This CDR3 has 16 amino acids. CDR3 sequence (DNA): TGTGCCAGCAGCGCGTTCAGGGAAACCTTGAACACTGAAGCTTTCTTT. This sequence encodes CASSAFRETLNTEAFF. The complete variable domain, with remaining parts taken from reference TRBV9 and TRBJ1-1, reads DSGVTQTPKHLITATGQRVTLRCSPRSGDLSVYWYQQSLDQGLQFLIQYYNGEERAKGNILERFSAQQFPDLHSELNLSSLELGDSALYFCASSAFRETLNTEAFFGQGTRLTVV.

The chain is built from TRBV5-1 and TRBJ1-2; D unclear. V dropped 0 bases and J dropped 5 bases, with 11 bases sitting between them. Germline CDR1 is SGHRS and CDR2 is YFSETQ. CDR3 length equals 14 residues. The chain's CDR3 is CASSLGPGRYGYTF. CDR3 nucleotide sequence: TGCGCCAGCAGCTTGGGTCCAGGTAGATATGGCTACACCTTC.